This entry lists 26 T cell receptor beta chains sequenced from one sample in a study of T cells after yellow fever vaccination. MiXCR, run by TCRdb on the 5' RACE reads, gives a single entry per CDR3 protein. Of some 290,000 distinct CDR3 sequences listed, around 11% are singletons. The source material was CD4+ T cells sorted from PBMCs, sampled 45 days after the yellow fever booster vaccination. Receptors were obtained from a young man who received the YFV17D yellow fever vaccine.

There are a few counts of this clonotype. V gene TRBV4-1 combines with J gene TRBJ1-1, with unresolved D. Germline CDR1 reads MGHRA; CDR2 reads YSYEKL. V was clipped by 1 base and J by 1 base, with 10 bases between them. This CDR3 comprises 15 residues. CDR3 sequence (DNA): TGCGCCAGCAGCCAAGTTCGGAGAACGAACACTGAAGCTTTCTTT. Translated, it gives CASSQVRRTNTEAFF.

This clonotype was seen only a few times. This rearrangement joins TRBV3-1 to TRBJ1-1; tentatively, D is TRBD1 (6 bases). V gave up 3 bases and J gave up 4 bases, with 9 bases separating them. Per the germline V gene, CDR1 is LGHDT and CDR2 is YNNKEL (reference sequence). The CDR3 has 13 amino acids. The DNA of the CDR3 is TGTGCCAGCAGCCAGTCAGGGGCCACTGAAGCTTTCTTT. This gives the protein CASSQSGATEAFF.

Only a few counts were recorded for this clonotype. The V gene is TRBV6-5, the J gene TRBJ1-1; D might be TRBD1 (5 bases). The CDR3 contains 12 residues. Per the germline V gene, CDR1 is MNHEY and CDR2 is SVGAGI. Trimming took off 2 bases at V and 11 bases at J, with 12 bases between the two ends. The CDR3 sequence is CASSYHGGLAFF. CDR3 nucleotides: TGTGCCAGCAGTTACCACGGGGGATTGGCTTTCTTT.

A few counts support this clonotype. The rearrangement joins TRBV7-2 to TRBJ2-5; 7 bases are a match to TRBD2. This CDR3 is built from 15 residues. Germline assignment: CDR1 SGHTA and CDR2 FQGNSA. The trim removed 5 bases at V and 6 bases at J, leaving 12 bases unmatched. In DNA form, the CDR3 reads TGTGCCAGCAGCCCCCAGATACTAGCGACTCAGACCCAGTACTTC. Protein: CASSPQILATQTQYF.

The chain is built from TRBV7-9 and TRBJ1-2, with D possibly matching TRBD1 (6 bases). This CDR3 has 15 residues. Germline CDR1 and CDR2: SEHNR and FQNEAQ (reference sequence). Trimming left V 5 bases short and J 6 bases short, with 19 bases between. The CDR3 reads CASSPAGTRLDGYTF. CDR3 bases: TGTGCCAGCAGCCCCGCCGGGACACGCCTTGATGGCTACACCTTC.

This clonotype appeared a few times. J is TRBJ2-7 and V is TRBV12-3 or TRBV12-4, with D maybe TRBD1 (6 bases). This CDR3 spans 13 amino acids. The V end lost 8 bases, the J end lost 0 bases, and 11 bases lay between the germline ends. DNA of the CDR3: TGTGCCAGCGGTAAGGGGGTCTCCTACGAGCAGTACTTC. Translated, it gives CASGKGVSYEQYF.

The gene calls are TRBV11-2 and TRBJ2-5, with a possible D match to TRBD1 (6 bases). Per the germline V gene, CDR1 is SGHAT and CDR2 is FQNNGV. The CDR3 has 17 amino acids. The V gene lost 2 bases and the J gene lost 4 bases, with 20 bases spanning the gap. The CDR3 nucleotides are TGTGCCAGCAGCTTATCCAGGGGCTACACGGGCATAGAGACCCAGTACTTC. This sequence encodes CASSLSRGYTGIETQYF.

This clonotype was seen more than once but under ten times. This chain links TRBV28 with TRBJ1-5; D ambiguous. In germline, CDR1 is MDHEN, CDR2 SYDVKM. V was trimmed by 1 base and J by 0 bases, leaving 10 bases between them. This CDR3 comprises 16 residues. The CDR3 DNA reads TGTGCCAGCAGTTTATATGGGATCTTTAGCAATCAGCCCCAGCATTTT. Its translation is CASSLYGIFSNQPQHF.

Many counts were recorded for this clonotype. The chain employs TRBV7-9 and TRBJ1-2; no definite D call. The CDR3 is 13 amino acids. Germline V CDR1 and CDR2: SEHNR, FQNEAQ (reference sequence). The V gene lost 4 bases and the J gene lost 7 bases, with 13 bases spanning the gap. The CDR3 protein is CASSSFSLGGYTF. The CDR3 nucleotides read TGTGCCAGCAGCTCCTTTAGCTTAGGTGGCTACACCTTC.

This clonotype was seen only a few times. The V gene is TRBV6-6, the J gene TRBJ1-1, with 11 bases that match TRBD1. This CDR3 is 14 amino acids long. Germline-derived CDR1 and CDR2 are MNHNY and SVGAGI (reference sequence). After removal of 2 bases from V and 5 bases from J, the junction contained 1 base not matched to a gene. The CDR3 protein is CASSYGTGGTEAFF. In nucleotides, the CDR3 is TGTGCCAGCAGTTACGGGACAGGGGGGACTGAAGCTTTCTTT.

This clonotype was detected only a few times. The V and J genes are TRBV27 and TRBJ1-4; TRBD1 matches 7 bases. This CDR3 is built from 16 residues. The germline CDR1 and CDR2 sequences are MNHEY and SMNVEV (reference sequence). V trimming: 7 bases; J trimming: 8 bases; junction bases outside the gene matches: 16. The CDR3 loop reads CASKTFLRQGGEKLFF. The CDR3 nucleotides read TGTGCCAGCAAGACATTCCTAAGACAGGGTGGGGAAAAACTGTTTTTT.

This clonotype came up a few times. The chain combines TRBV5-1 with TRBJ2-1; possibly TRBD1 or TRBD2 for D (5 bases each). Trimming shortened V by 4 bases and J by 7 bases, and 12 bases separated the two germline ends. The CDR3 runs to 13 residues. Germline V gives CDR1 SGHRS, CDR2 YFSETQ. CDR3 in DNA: TGCGCCAGCAGCCCGGGACGACAAAATGAGCAGTTCTTC. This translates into CASSPGRQNEQFF.

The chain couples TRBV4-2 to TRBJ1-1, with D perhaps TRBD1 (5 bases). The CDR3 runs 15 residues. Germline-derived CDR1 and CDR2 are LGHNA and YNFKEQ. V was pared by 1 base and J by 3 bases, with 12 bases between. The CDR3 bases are TGTGCCAGCAGCCAAGGACGGCAGGGTCACACTGAAGCTTTCTTT. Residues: CASSQGRQGHTEAFF.

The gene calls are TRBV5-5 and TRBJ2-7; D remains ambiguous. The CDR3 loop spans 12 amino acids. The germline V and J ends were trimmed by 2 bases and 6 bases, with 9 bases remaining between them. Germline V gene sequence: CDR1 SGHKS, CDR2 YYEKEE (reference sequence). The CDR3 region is CASSFSNREQYF. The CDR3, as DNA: TGTGCCAGCAGCTTCTCGAACCGCGAGCAGTACTTC.

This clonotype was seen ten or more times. DNA for the CDR3: TGTGCCAGCAGACGACAGCGAACGGCCCAGTACTTC. This gives the protein CASRRQRTAQYF. The rearrangement links TRBV5-6 to TRBJ2-5; maybe TRBD1 (5 bases). This CDR3 region has 12 residues. The germline V gene has CDR1 SGHDT and CDR2 YYEEEE. The germline V and J ends were trimmed by 5 bases and 9 bases, with 14 bases remaining between them.

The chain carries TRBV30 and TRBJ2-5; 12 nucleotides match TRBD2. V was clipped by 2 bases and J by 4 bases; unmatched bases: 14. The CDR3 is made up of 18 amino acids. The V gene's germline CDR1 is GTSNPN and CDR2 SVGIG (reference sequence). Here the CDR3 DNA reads TGTGCCTGGAGTTTCCTTCGGACTAGCGGGGCTTGGGGAGAGACCCAGTACTTC. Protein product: CAWSFLRTSGAWGETQYF. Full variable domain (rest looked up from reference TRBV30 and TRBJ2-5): SQTIHQWPATLVQPVGSPLSLECTVEGTSNPNLYWYRQAAGRGLQLLFYSVGIGQISSEVPQNLSASRPQDRQFILSSKKLLLSDSGFYLCAWSFLRTSGAWGETQYFGPGTRLLVL.

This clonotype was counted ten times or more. CDR3 nucleotide sequence: TGTGCCAGCAGCTTCGATGGACAGGGGCGGACTGAAGCTTTCTTT. The encoded protein is CASSFDGQGRTEAFF. The rearrangement uses TRBV7-2 and TRBJ1-1; 9 nucleotides match TRBD1. V lost 3 bases, J lost 5 bases, and 7 bases stayed unmatched. The CDR3 loop spans 15 amino acids. The germline V gene has CDR1 SGHTA and CDR2 FQGNSA. Full variable domain (outside the CDR3, taken from reference TRBV7-2 and TRBJ1-1): GAGVSQSPSNKVTEKGKDVELRCDPISGHTALYWYRQSLGQGLEFLIYFQGNSAPDKSGLPSDRFSAERTGGSVSTLTIQRTQQEDSAVYLCASSFDGQGRTEAFFGQGTRLTVV.

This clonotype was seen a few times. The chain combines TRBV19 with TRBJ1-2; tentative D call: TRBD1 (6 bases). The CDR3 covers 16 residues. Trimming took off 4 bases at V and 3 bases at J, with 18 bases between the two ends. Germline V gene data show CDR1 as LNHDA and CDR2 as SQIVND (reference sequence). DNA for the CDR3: TGTGCCAGTAGTACCCAGCCAGGGGCGCGACACTATGGCTACACCTTC. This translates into CASSTQPGARHYGYTF. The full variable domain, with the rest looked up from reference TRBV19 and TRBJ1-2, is DGGITQSPKYLFRKEGQNVTLSCEQNLNHDAMYWYRQDPGQGLRLIYYSQIVNDFQKGDIAEGYSVSREKKESFPLTVTSAQKNPTAFYLCASSTQPGARHYGYTFGSGTRLTVV.

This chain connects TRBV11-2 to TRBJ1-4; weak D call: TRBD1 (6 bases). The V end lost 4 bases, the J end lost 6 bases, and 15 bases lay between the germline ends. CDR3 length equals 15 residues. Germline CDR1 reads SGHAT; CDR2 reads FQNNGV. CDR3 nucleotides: TGTGCCAGCAGCTCCCCGAGGGGGAGGTATGAAAAACTGTTTTTT. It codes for CASSSPRGRYEKLFF.

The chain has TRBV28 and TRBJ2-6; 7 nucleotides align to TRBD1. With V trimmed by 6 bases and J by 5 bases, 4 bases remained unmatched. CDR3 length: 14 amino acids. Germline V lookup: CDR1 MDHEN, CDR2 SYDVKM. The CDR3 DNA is TGTGCCAGCAGCGGGACAGCCAGGGCCAACGTCCTGACTTTC. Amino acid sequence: CASSGTARANVLTF.

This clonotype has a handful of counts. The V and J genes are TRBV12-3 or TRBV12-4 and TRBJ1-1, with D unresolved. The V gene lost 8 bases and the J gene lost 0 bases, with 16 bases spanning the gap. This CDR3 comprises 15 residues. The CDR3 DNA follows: TGTGCCAGCTCTCCGGGCGGATCCATGAACACTGAAGCTTTCTTT. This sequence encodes CASSPGGSMNTEAFF.

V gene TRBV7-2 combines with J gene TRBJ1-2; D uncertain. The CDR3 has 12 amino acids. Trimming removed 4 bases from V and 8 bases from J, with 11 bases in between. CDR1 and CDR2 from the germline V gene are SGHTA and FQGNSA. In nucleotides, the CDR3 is TGTGCCAGCAGCTCGTACGAGCGAGGCTACACCTTC. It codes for CASSSYERGYTF.

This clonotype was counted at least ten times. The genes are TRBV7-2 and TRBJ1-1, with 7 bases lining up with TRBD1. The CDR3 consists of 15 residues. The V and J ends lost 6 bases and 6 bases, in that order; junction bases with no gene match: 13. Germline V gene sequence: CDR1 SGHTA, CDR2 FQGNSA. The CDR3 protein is CASSYPWTGLSEAFF. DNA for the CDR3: TGTGCCAGCAGTTATCCTTGGACAGGCCTTTCTGAAGCTTTCTTT.

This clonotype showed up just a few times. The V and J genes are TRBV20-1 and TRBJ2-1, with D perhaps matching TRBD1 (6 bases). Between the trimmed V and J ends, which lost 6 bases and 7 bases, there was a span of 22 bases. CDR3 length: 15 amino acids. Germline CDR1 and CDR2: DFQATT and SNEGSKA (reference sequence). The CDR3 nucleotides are TGCAGTGCCCCTAACAGGGTGTCGGGTCAGAATGAGCAGTTCTTC. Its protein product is CSAPNRVSGQNEQFF.

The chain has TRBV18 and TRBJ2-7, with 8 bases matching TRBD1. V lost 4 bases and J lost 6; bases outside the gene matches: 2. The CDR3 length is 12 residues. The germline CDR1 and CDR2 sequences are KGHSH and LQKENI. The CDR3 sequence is CASSQTGVEQYF. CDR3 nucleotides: TGTGCCAGCTCACAGACAGGGGTCGAGCAGTACTTC.

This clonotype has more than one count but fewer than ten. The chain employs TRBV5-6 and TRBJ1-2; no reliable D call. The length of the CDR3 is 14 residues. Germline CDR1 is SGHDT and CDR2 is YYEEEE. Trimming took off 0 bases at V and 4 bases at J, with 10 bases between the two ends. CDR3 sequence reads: CASSLAQQPYGYTF. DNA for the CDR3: TGTGCCAGCAGCTTGGCCCAGCAGCCCTATGGCTACACCTTC.